Below, 8 T cell receptor beta chains from the same sample are listed, as sequenced in a study of cytomegalovirus exposure and HLA in healthy donors. In the PCR, 60 Vbeta and 13 Jbeta primers were used. The table came from immunoSEQ multiplex PCR; TCRdb's copy has only in-frame clones and leaves some out. The sample has some 150,000 clones, approximately 80% seen once. Sequenced sample: PBMCs. All receptors come from a woman between 45 and 60 years old in good health and CMV-seronegative.

This chain joins TRBV2 and TRBJ2-7, with D perhaps matching TRBD1 (6 bases). Germline CDR1 reads SNHLY; CDR2 reads FYNNEI. This CDR3 has 15 residues. V was pared by 6 bases and J by 3 bases, with 18 bases between. The DNA of the CDR3 is TGTGCCAGCAGAGACCGGGACATGGGTTACTACGAGCAGTACTTC. It yields the protein CASRDRDMGYYEQYF.

This clone was observed a handful of times. The chain carries TRBV9 and TRBJ1-2; 7 bases match TRBD1. Looked up from germline, CDR1 is SGDLS and CDR2 is YYNGEE. The CDR3 totals 15 residues. V lost 3 bases and J lost 4; bases outside the gene matches: 9. The CDR3 reads CASSGLQGPSYGYTF. CDR3 coding DNA: TGTGCCAGCAGCGGATTACAGGGGCCCAGCTATGGCTACACCTTC.

V is TRBV4-2 and J is TRBJ2-1; a possible D gene is TRBD2 (6 bases). V was trimmed by 1 base and J by 7 bases, leaving 11 bases between them. The CDR3 is 14 residues long. Looked up from germline, CDR1 is LGHNA and CDR2 is YNFKEQ. The CDR3 coding sequence is TGTGCCAGCAGCCAAGCGACCGGGGGAAATGAGCAGTTCTTC. Its protein product is CASSQATGGNEQFF.

The gene calls are TRBV28 and TRBJ1-2, with D maybe TRBD1 (6 bases). CDR1 is MDHEN and CDR2 is SYDVKM in the germline V gene. The ends were cut back, 7 bases at V and 8 bases at J, with 23 bases in the middle. The CDR3 sequence is 15 residues long. CDR3 in amino acids: CASTTPSRGLSGYTF. The CDR3 bases are TGTGCCAGCACCACCCCCTCCAGGGGCCTCAGCGGCTACACCTTC.

The chain uses TRBV7-2 and TRBJ2-1; D is ambiguous. Germline loops: CDR1 SGHTA, CDR2 FQGNSA. CDR3 size: 14 residues. Trimming shortened V by 3 bases and J by 6 bases, and 12 bases separated the two germline ends. The chain's CDR3 is CASSFVFGGNEQFF. CDR3 nucleotide sequence: TGTGCCAGCAGCTTCGTGTTCGGTGGCAATGAGCAGTTCTTC. The full variable domain, with the rest looked up from reference TRBV7-2 and TRBJ2-1, is GAGVSQSPSNKVTEKGKDVELRCDPISGHTALYWYRQSLGQGLEFLIYFQGNSAPDKSGLPSDRFSAERTGGSVSTLTIQRTQQEDSAVYLCASSFVFGGNEQFFGPGTRLTVL.

The chain joins TRBV5-8 to TRBJ1-2; a possible D gene is TRBD1 (5 bases). Germline CDR1 is SGHTS and CDR2 is YDEGEE. CDR3 length: 14 residues. V lost 0 bases to trimming and J lost 2 bases, with 8 bases between them. As DNA, the CDR3 is TGTGCCAGCAGCTTGGCCGACAGAAACTATGGCTACACCTTC. It encodes CASSLADRNYGYTF.

The genes are TRBV27 and TRBJ2-2; 7 positions agree with TRBD1. The CDR3 totals 20 residues. V lost 3 bases, J lost 0 bases, and 16 bases stayed unmatched. Germline CDR1 reads MNHEY; CDR2 reads SMNVEV (reference sequence). In DNA form, the CDR3 reads TGTGCCAGCAGTTTGAGGGGGACGGTAGGGGGCGTTGCGAACACCGGGGAGCTGTTTTTT. It yields the protein CASSLRGTVGGVANTGELFF.

The chain uses TRBV29-1 and TRBJ1-1; D may be TRBD1 (5 bases). Germline CDR1 is SQVTM and CDR2 is ANQGSEA. The V gene lost 4 bases and the J gene lost 11 bases, with 17 bases spanning the gap. The CDR3 contains 12 residues. The CDR3 sequence: CSVGLPGFGAFF. DNA for the CDR3: TGCAGCGTTGGTCTACCAGGGTTTGGGGCTTTCTTT.